The next 5 T cell receptor beta chains were all read from a single sample in a study of blood T cells in healthy people across ages. It was with a sample-barcoded 5' primer and a J-beta primer mix that a second PCR of about 6 to 11 cycles was run. TCRdb re-derived calls from the 5' RACE reads in MiXCR, one entry per CDR3 protein. There are about 1.4 million distinct CDR3 sequences in the sample; approximately 60% occur only once, and roughly 7% lies in the top ten. Sequenced sample: blood. These receptors were taken from a man between 18 and 29 years old in good health.

The chain uses TRBV6-6 and TRBJ2-7, with D uncertain. This CDR3 is 12 amino acids long. Per the germline V gene, CDR1 is MNHNY and CDR2 is SVGAGI (reference sequence). V was shortened by 5 bases and J by 2 bases, with 7 bases between the two germline ends. DNA of the CDR3: TGTGCCAGCAGTGATGTTCCCTACGAGCAGTACTTC. This sequence encodes CASSDVPYEQYF.

In this sample, this clonotype turned up a few times. The gene calls are TRBV28 and TRBJ2-7; maybe TRBD1 (6 bases). Germline CDR1 reads MDHEN; CDR2 reads SYDVKM. This CDR3 contains 12 residues. Trimming took off 6 bases at V and 3 bases at J, with 9 bases between the two ends. The CDR3 DNA follows: TGTGCCAGCAGGGACAGCTACTACGAGCAGTACTTC. The encoded protein is CASRDSYYEQYF.

In regard to this clonotype: One end of the junction fails to match germline, which may point to a read error. This sequence joins TRBV27 and TRBJ2-3, with TRBD1 identical over 9 bases. Germline V CDR1 and CDR2: MNHEY, SMNVEV (reference sequence). CDR3 length: 15 amino acids. CDR3 sequence reads: CASSPRDRATDAQYF. Here the CDR3 DNA reads TGTGCCAGCAGTCCAAGGGACAGGGCCACAGATGCGCAGTATTTT.

The chain employs TRBV20-1 and TRBJ1-1; D is perhaps TRBD1 (5 bases). The V gene's germline CDR1 is DFQATT and CDR2 SNEGSKA (reference sequence). CDR3 length: 13 residues. With 0 bases removed from V and 5 bases from J, the gap between germline ends came to 10 bases. CDR3 sequence reads: CSARDRGRTEAFF. The DNA for the CDR3 is TGCAGTGCTAGAGATCGGGGGAGAACTGAAGCTTTCTTT.

A few counts support this clonotype. The chain recombines TRBV7-9 with TRBJ2-7; possibly TRBD2 for D (5 bases). CDR3 length equals 14 residues. CDR1 is SEHNR, CDR2 FQNEAQ, per germline (reference sequence). With 5 bases removed from V and 4 bases from J, the gap between germline ends came to 15 bases. Written as DNA, the CDR3 is TGTGCCAGCAGCCCCCCCGGGGAGCCGTACGAGCAGTACTTC. It codes for CASSPPGEPYEQYF.